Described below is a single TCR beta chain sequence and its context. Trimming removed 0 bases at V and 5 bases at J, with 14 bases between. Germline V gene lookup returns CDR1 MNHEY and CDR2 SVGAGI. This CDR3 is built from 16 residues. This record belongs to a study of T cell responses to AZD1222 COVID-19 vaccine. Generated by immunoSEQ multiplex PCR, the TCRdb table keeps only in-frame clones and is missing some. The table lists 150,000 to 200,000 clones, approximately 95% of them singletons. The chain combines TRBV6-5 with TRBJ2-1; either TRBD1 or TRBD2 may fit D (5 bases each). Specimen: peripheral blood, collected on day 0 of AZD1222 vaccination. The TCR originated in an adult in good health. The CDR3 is CASSYSGQGPNNEQFF. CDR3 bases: TGTGCCAGCAGTTACTCAGGGCAGGGACCCAACAATGAGCAGTTCTTC.